The 10 T cell receptor beta chains listed next were all sequenced from one sample in a study of blood T cell repertoires in COVID-19. Generated by immunoSEQ multiplex PCR, the TCRdb table keeps only in-frame clones and is missing some. The sample comprises some 220,000 clones, roughly 91% of which are singletons, and around 0.86% rests with the top ten. Input material: peripheral blood. Source of these receptors: a man aged 25 to 40 with COVID-19, enrolled during active disease.

This clone was counted once. This chain uses TRBV5-4 with TRBJ2-1; a possible D gene is TRBD2 (6 bases). The CDR3 runs to 15 residues. Deletions cut 0 bases from V and 7 bases from J, with 14 bases between. The germline CDR1 and CDR2 sequences are SGHNT and YYREEE (reference sequence). The chain's CDR3 is CASSLARDSRNEQFF. For the CDR3, the DNA is TGTGCCAGCAGCTTGGCCCGGGACTCAAGGAATGAGCAGTTCTTC.

This rearrangement joins TRBV29-1 to TRBJ1-2; D is perhaps TRBD1 (5 bases). Germline V gene lookup returns CDR1 SQVTM and CDR2 ANQGSEA. CDR3 length: 13 residues. The V and J ends lost 5 bases and 0 bases respectively, with 10 bases between them. CDR3: CSVYQTANYGYTF. The CDR3 bases are TGCAGCGTTTACCAGACAGCTAACTATGGCTACACCTTC.

This chain connects TRBV30 to TRBJ1-2; D is perhaps TRBD1 (6 bases). Trimming cost V 3 bases and J 5 bases, with 13 bases left between them. From germline, CDR1 is GTSNPN and CDR2 SVGIG (reference sequence). The CDR3 totals 13 residues. The CDR3 loop reads CAWSQKGGYGYTF. The CDR3 coding sequence is TGTGCCTGGAGCCAGAAGGGGGGGTATGGCTACACCTTC.

The chain employs TRBV11-2 and TRBJ1-3; 8 bases align to TRBD1. This CDR3 region has 17 residues. Unmatched junction bases numbered 11, after V lost 7 bases and J lost 0 bases. Germline assignment: CDR1 SGHAT and CDR2 FQNNGV. CDR3 amino acids: CASTRRSGGGSGNTIYF. In DNA form, the CDR3 reads TGTGCCAGCACCCGAAGGTCAGGGGGCGGCTCTGGAAACACCATATATTTT.

The rearrangement joins TRBV12-3 or TRBV12-4 to TRBJ1-1; possible D gene TRBD1, 5 bases. The CDR3 length is 13 residues. The germline V and J ends were trimmed by 7 bases and 6 bases, with 15 bases remaining between them. The CDR3 DNA is TGTGCCAGCAATCAGGGTATAGGCTCTGAAGCTTTCTTT. It translates to CASNQGIGSEAFF.

The chain is built from TRBV3-1 (or the pseudogene TRBV3-2) and TRBJ2-7; D is unclear. CDR1 LGHDT and CDR2 YNNKEL come from the germline V gene (reference sequence). V lost 4 bases, J lost 1 base, and 11 bases lay in between. The CDR3 spans 14 residues. This CDR3 reads CASSRILHSYEQYF. The CDR3 DNA sequence: TGTGCCAGCAGCCGAATTTTACATTCCTACGAGCAGTACTTC.

The V call is TRBV5-4, the J call TRBJ1-2; possible D gene TRBD1, 5 bases. The CDR3 has 13 amino acids. CDR1 and CDR2 (germline): SGHNT, YYREEE (reference sequence). V was pared by 4 bases and J by 2 bases, with 9 bases between. The CDR3: CASSPTENYGYTF. In nucleotides, the CDR3 is TGTGCCAGCAGCCCGACAGAAAACTATGGCTACACCTTC.

The chain employs TRBV12-3 or TRBV12-4 and TRBJ1-1; tentatively, D is TRBD1 (5 bases). V was pared by 5 bases and J by 7 bases, with 14 bases between. There are 13 residues in the CDR3. CDR3 bases: TGTGCCAGCAGTACCCTGGGGGGGTTTGAAGCTTTCTTT. Protein product: CASSTLGGFEAFF.

The chain employs TRBV4-1 and TRBJ1-5, with D maybe TRBD1 (5 bases). Germline V CDR1 and CDR2: MGHRA, YSYEKL. The CDR3 runs 13 residues. With 3 bases removed from V and 6 bases from J, the gap between germline ends came to 9 bases. CDR3 in DNA: TGCGCCAGCAGCCATTTAAGGGGTCAGCCCCAGCATTTT. It codes for CASSHLRGQPQHF.

This clone was recorded a few times. Here the CDR3 reads CASSDGQGHYGYTF. CDR3 DNA: TGTGCCAGCAGTGATGGACAGGGGCACTATGGCTACACCTTC. The chain links TRBV6-1 to TRBJ1-2; 9 bases are shared with TRBD1. Germline lookup yields CDR1 MNHNS and CDR2 SASEGT. This CDR3 is built from 14 residues. V lost 3 bases, J lost 3 bases, and 2 bases stayed unmatched.